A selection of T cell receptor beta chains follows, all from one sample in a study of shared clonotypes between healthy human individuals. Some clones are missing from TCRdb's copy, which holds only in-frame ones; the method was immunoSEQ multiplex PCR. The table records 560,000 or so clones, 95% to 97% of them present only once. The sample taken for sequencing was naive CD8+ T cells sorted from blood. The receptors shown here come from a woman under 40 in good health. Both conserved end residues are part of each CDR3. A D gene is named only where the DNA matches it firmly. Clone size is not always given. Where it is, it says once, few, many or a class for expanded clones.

CASSPHPTGSMINEQFF TGTGCCAGCAGCCCCCACCCGACAGGGTCAATGATCAATGAGCAGTTCTTC TRBJ2-1 TRBV11-2 once TRBD1
CASSSGGNEQYF TGTGCCAGTAGTTCCGGCGGGAACGAGCAGTACTTC TRBJ2-7 TRBV19 . .
CASSWGGSKNIQYF TGTGCCAGCTCTTGGGGGGGGAGCAAAAACATTCAGTACTTC TRBJ2-4 TRBV27 . TRBD2
CASSSGTGRTEAFF TGTGCCAGCAGTTCGGGGACAGGGAGGACTGAAGCTTTCTTT TRBJ1-1 TRBV6-5 . TRBD1
CASSRSYEQYF TGTGCCAGCAGCCGCTCCTACGAGCAGTACTTC TRBJ2-7 TRBV2 . .
CASSWGGGTGELFF TGTGCCAGCAGTTGGGGTGGAGGCACCGGGGAGCTGTTTTTT TRBJ2-2 TRBV27 . .
CASSLGGLWTTTYSNQPQHF TGTGCCAGCAGCTTGGGGGGCCTTTGGACAACAACCTATAGCAATCAGCCCCAGCATTTT TRBJ1-5 TRBV5-5 . .
CATSRDPPFRSYNEQFF TGTGCCACCAGCAGAGACCCCCCCTTCCGCTCCTACAATGAGCAGTTCTTC TRBJ2-1 TRBV15 . .
CATSSGGTGNFDEQYF TGTGCCACCAGCAGCGGCGGGACAGGGAATTTCGACGAGCAGTACTTC TRBJ2-7 TRBV15 . TRBD1
CASVAGHTSTDTQYF TGTGCCAGCGTTGCGGGACATACCAGCACAGATACGCAGTATTTT TRBJ2-3 TRBV9 . .
CASSFLWTGAYEQYF TGTGCCAGCAGTTTTCTCTGGACTGGGGCCTACGAGCAGTACTTC TRBJ2-7 TRBV28 . .
CASSLDREVGNTIYF TGTGCCAGCAGTTTGGACAGGGAGGTTGGAAACACCATATATTTT TRBJ1-3 TRBV28 . TRBD1
CASSLDSRVEYGYTF TGTGCCAGCAGCTTAGATTCCAGGGTGGAGTATGGCTACACCTTC TRBJ1-2 TRBV11-2 . .
CASSQQGNEQFF TGCGCCAGCAGCCAACAGGGTAATGAGCAGTTCTTC TRBJ2-1 TRBV4-1 . .
CASSLEGRGTEAFF TGTGCCAGCAGCTTAGAAGGGCGCGGTACTGAAGCTTTCTTT TRBJ1-1 TRBV13 . .
CASSYSLVGEQFF TGTGCCAGCAGCTATTCTCTAGTGGGTGAGCAGTTCTTC TRBJ2-1 TRBV7-9 . .
CASSPRWGTEAFF TGCGCCAGCAGCCCTAGATGGGGCACTGAAGCTTTCTTT TRBJ1-1 TRBV4-1 . .
CASSVPGTEQFF TGTGCCAGCAGTGTCCCCGGAACAGAGCAGTTCTTC TRBJ2-1 TRBV5-6 . .
CASSQGVGYEQYF TGCGCCAGCAGCCAAGGAGTGGGTTACGAGCAGTACTTC TRBJ2-7 TRBV4-1 . .
CASSIVRDGYNEQFF TGTGCCAGTAGTATCGTCCGGGACGGGTACAATGAGCAGTTCTTC TRBJ2-1 TRBV19 . .
CASSPTAYSNQPQHF TGTGCCAGCAGTCCGACGGCATATAGCAATCAGCCCCAGCATTTT TRBJ1-5 TRBV6-5 . .
CASGGYNEQFF TGTGCCAGCGGGGGGTACAATGAGCAGTTCTTC TRBJ2-1 TRBV6-6 . .
CASSYSAGLTGYTF TGTGCCAGCAGTTACTCTGCAGGGCTAACTGGCTACACCTTC TRBJ1-2 TRBV6-6 . .
CASSLEDYTSTDTQYF TGTGCCAGCAGCTTAGAAGACTACACTAGCACAGATACGCAGTATTTT TRBJ2-3 TRBV7-2 . .
CASSLQGGVYGYTF TGTGCCAGCAGTTTACAGGGCGGTGTCTATGGCTACACCTTC TRBJ1-2 TRBV28 . .
CASSLSGSGLQQFF TGTGCCAGCAGCTTAAGCGGGTCAGGGCTTCAGCAGTTCTTC TRBJ2-1 TRBV7-9 once .
CASRGDRESTDTQYF TGTGCCAGCAGGGGGGACAGGGAAAGCACAGATACGCAGTATTTT TRBJ2-3 TRBV28 . TRBD1
CASSPWGTGELFF TGTGCCAGCAGCCCATGGGGGACCGGGGAGCTGTTTTTT TRBJ2-2 TRBV7-7 . .